This T cell receptor (beta chain) is from a study of CD8 T cells in Susac syndrome. Germline V lookup: CDR1 LNHDA, CDR2 SQIVND (reference sequence). The CDR3 has 18 residues. V lost 3 bases to trimming and J lost 5 bases; unmatched junction nucleotides: 11. Points on this clonotype: Its antigen is unknown.

Purification of the CD8+ and CD4+ T cells relied on negative isolation, and TEMRA cells underwent FACS enrichment. RNA was extracted with the RNeasy kit, and a quantity of about 0.45 to 1 ug was reverse transcribed using random hexamers. Across 54 Vbeta and 13 Jbeta, immunoSEQ multiplex PCR amplified TCR beta CDR3. TCRdb used MiXCR to reprocess the immunoSEQ multiplex PCR reads, holding one entry per CDR3 protein. The sample includes about 200,000 distinct CDR3 sequences, about 94% of them seen just once. Findings and caveats of the study: An acknowledgment was made by the study that its TCR sequencing and HLA analysis involved relatively few individuals.

The chain is built from TRBV19 and TRBJ2-5; 14 nucleotides match TRBD2. Sequencing was performed on CD8+ T cells from PBMCs. The sequence was obtained from a human donor with multiple sclerosis. The CDR3: CASSILSSGLAGVETQYF. The CDR3 DNA follows: TGTGCCAGTAGTATTCTTTCGTCGGGACTAGCGGGAGTTGAGACCCAGTACTTC.